The 10 T cell receptor beta chains below all came from one sample that was sequenced in a study of blood T cells in healthy people across ages. The authors ran a second PCR of roughly 6 to 12 cycles using a sample-barcoded 5' primer and a J-beta primer mix. A single record per CDR3 protein comes from TCRdb applying MiXCR to the 5' RACE reads. In the table there are about 730,000 distinct CDR3 sequences, roughly 47% of which are singletons. The sample taken for sequencing was blood. These receptors were taken from a woman aged 55-70 years in good health.

The V call is TRBV6-2 or TRBV6-3, the J call TRBJ1-5; 7 bases agree with TRBD1. CDR3 length: 15 amino acids. V trimming: 0 bases; J trimming: 10 bases; junction bases outside the gene matches: 9. The germline V gene encodes CDR1 MNHEY and CDR2 SVGEGT. The DNA of the CDR3 is TGTGCCAGCAGTTACTCCAGCCACGCAGGGGGTCCCCAGCATTTT. It translates to CASSYSSHAGGPQHF.

V and J are TRBV11-2 and TRBJ2-5; D perhaps matches TRBD1 (5 bases). The CDR3 is 14 amino acids. The germline gives CDR1 SGHAT, CDR2 FQNNGV. V was shortened by 5 bases and J by 0 bases, with 10 bases between the two germline ends. CDR3 residues: CASSVQTDQETQYF. In DNA form, the CDR3 reads TGTGCCAGCAGCGTTCAGACAGACCAAGAGACCCAGTACTTC.

There are a few counts of this clonotype. The chain joins TRBV24-1 to TRBJ2-7, with unresolved D. Trimming pared 1 base from V and 2 bases from J, leaving 11 bases between. This CDR3 region has 15 residues. Germline assignment: CDR1 KGHDR and CDR2 SFDVKD. CDR3 region: CATSDFTTLPYEQYF. DNA for the CDR3: TGTGCCACCAGTGATTTTACCACGCTACCCTACGAGCAGTACTTC.

This clonotype was seen many times. The V and J genes are TRBV7-2 and TRBJ2-7; 8 positions agree with TRBD1. Germline V CDR1 and CDR2: SGHTA, FQGNSA. The CDR3 sequence is 12 residues long. The trim removed 5 bases at V and 3 bases at J, leaving 0 bases unmatched. CDR3 nucleotide sequence: TGTGCCAGCAGCGGGACAGGCTACGAGCAGTACTTC. Translated, it gives CASSGTGYEQYF.

V and J are TRBV19 and TRBJ2-5; D perhaps matches TRBD2 (7 bases). The CDR3 spans 15 residues. V lost 2 bases and J lost 1, with 11 bases in between. Germline V gives CDR1 LNHDA, CDR2 SQIVND (reference sequence). CDR3 region: CASSISAGAQETQYF. In DNA form, the CDR3 reads TGTGCCAGTAGTATATCCGCGGGGGCCCAAGAGACCCAGTACTTC.

The chain is built from TRBV9 and TRBJ2-5, with D hard to call. V dropped 4 bases and J dropped 0 bases, with 10 bases sitting between them. The length of the CDR3 is 14 residues. Per the germline V gene, CDR1 is SGDLS and CDR2 is YYNGEE. This CDR3 reads CASSPPVDQETQYF. The DNA for the CDR3 is TGTGCCAGCAGCCCCCCCGTGGACCAAGAGACCCAGTACTTC.

A note on this clonotype: One base away lies a much larger clone, so this may be a sequencing read error. The chain combines TRBV7-3 with TRBJ2-5; TRBD2 matches at 8 bases. Germline-derived CDR1 and CDR2 are SGHTA and FQGTGA. V shed 3 bases, J shed 11 bases, and the junction held 14 bases outside the gene matches. The CDR3 is made up of 15 amino acids. The CDR3 nucleotides read TGTGCCAGCAGCTTTTCAAGCGGGGGCTACAATGAGCAGTACTTC. It is translated as CASSFSSGGYNEQYF.

CDR3 sequence reads: CASSQAPANEQFF. The CDR3 nucleotides are TGCGCCAGCAGCCAAGCCCCGGCTAATGAGCAGTTCTTC. This chain links TRBV4-1 with TRBJ2-1; D gene uncertain. Germline-derived CDR1 and CDR2 are MGHRA and YSYEKL. CDR3 length: 13 residues. V lost 1 base to trimming and J lost 7 bases, with 8 bases between them.

The chain couples TRBV4-3 to TRBJ1-1; possible D gene TRBD1, 6 bases. Germline lookup yields CDR1 LGHNA and CDR2 YSLEER. CDR3 length: 15 amino acids. Trimming stripped 1 base from V and 1 base from J, with 10 bases between. CDR3 sequence (DNA): TGCGCCAGCAGCCAAGGACAGGCTAAGAACACTGAAGCTTTCTTT. Translation: CASSQGQAKNTEAFF.

V is TRBV5-8 and J is TRBJ1-1; D is unresolved. Per the germline V gene, CDR1 is SGHTS and CDR2 is YDEGEE. V lost 0 bases, J lost 10 bases, and 7 bases lay in between. The length of the CDR3 is 11 residues. CDR3 loop: CASSLVVGAFF. In DNA, the CDR3 is TGTGCCAGCAGCTTGGTCGTTGGAGCTTTCTTT.